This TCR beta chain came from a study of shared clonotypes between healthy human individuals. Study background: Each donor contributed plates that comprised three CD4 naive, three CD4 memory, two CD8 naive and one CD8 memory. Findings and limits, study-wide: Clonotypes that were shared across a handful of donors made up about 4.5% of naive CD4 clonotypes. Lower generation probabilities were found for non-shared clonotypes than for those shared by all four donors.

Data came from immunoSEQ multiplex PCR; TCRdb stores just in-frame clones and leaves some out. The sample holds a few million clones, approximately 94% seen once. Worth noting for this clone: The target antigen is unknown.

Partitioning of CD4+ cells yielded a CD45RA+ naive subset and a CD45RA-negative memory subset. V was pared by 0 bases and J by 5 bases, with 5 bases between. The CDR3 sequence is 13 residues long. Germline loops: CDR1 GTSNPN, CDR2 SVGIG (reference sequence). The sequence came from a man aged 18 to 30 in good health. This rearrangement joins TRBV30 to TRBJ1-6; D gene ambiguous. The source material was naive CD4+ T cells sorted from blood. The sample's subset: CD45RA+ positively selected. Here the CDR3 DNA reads TGTGCCTGGAGTGTTGAGAATAATTCACCCCTCCACTTT. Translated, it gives CAWSVENNSPLHF.